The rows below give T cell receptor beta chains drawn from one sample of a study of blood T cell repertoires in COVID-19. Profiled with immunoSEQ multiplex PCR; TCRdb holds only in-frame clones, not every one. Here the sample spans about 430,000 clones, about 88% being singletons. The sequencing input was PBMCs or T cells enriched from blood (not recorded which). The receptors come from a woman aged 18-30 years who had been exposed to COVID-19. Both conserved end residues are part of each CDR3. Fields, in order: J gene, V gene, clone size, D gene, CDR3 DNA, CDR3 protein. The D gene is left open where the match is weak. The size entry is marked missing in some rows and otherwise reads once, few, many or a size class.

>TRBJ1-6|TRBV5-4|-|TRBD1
TGTGCCAGCAGCCGACAGGGGTGGCGGCGTTCACCCCTCCACTTT
CASSRQGWRRSPLHF
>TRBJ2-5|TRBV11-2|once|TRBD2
TGTGCCAGCAGCTTCCTAGCGGGGGGGACTCAAGAGACCCAGTACTTC
CASSFLAGGTQETQYF
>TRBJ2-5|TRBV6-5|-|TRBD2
TGTGCCAGCAGCCTTAGCGGGGGAGAGACCCAGTACTTC
CASSLSGGETQYF
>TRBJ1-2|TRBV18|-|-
TGTGCCAGCTCACCAGACTCAGGGGTGGGCTATGGCTACACCTTC
CASSPDSGVGYGYTF
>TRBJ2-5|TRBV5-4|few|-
TGTGCCAGCAGCTTGGACTATAAAGAGACCCAGTACTTC
CASSLDYKETQYF
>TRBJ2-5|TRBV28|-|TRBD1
TGTGCCAGCAGTTTCCGGGACAGGGGGGCGCGAGAGACCCAGTACTTC
CASSFRDRGARETQYF
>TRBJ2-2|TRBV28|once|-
TGTGCCAGCAGTTTCGGGACATACACCGGGGAGCTGTTTTTT
CASSFGTYTGELFF
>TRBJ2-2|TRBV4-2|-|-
TGTGCCAGCAGCCCCAGAGGGCAGAGCACCGGGGAGCTGTTTTTT
CASSPRGQSTGELFF
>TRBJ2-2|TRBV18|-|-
TGTGCCAGCTCACCCCGGCAGGGATGGGTCACCGGGGAGCTGTTTTTT
CASSPRQGWVTGELFF
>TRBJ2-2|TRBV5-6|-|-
TGTGCCAGCAGCGCAGGCGACAGATACACCGGGGAGCTGTTTTTT
CASSAGDRYTGELFF
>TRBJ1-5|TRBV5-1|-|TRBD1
TGCGCCAGCAGCGAAAGGGACAGAAATCAGCCCCAGCATTTT
CASSERDRNQPQHF
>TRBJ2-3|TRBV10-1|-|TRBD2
TGCGCCAGCAGTGAGTGGGTAGCGGGAGCCCCAGCAGATACGCAGTATTTT
CASSEWVAGAPADTQYF
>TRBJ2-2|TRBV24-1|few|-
TGTGCCACCAGTGACCGACGGGGGGCGCCGAACACCGGGGAGCTGTTTTTT
CATSDRRGAPNTGELFF
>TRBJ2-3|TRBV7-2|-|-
TGTGCCAGCAGCTTAGTACTAGCCGCAGATACGCAGTATTTT
CASSLVLAADTQYF
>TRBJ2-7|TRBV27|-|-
TGTGCCAGCAGGACGGAGTGGGAGCAGTACTTC
CASRTEWEQYF
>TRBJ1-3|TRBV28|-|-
TGTGCCAGCACCTCCGCGGGCCTCCGGTCTGGAAACACCATATATTTT
CASTSAGLRSGNTIYF
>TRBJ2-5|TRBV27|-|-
TGTGCCAGCAGTCCTCCCAGTGCGGTTGACGTTGAGACCCAGTACTTC
CASSPPSAVDVETQYF
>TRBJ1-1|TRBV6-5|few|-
TGTGCCAGCAGTTACCTCGGGGTTATGAACACTGAAGCTTTCTTT
CASSYLGVMNTEAFF
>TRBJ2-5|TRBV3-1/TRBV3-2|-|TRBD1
TGTGCCAGCAGCCCGACAGGGGCAGAGACCCAGTACTTC
CASSPTGAETQYF
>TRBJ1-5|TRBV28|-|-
TGTGCCACCAAGAGCTCCACGGTTAGCAATCAGCCCCAGCATTTT
CATKSSTVSNQPQHF
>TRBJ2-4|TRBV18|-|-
TGTGCCAGCTTAACCGGGACTGACGACATTCAGTACTTC
CASLTGTDDIQYF
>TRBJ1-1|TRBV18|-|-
TGTGCCAGCTCACCCTCGATTTCCAGGCAGAAAACAGAAGCTTTCTTT
CASSPSISRQKTEAFF
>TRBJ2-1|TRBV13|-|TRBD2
TGTGCCAGCAGCTCGACCCGGGCTAGCGGGAGCAGCTACAATGAGCAGTTCTTC
CASSSTRASGSSYNEQFF
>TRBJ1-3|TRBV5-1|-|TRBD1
TGCGCCAGCAGCTTATCCGGGACAGGATCTTCCTCTGGAAACACCATATATTTT
CASSLSGTGSSSGNTIYF
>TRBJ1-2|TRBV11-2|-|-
TGTGCCAGCAGCCCCGGACAGCGCGATGGCCGAGGCTACACCTTC
CASSPGQRDGRGYTF
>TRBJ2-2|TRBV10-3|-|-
TGTGCCATCAGTAGCGGTCACACCGGGGAGCTGTTTTTT
CAISSGHTGELFF
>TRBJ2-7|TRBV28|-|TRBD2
TGTGCCAGCAGTGCGGGACTAGCGGGTTCCTACGAGCAGTACTTC
CASSAGLAGSYEQYF
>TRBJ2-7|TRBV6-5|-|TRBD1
TGTGCCAGCAGCACCGGGACAGGGTACCCCTACGAGCAGTACTTC
CASSTGTGYPYEQYF
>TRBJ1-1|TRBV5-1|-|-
TGCGCCGGAAGGACAGACATGAACACTGAAGCTTTCTTT
CAGRTDMNTEAFF
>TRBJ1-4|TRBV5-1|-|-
TGCGCCAGCAGTCTCGACAGGCCTAATGAAAAACTGTTTTTT
CASSLDRPNEKLFF
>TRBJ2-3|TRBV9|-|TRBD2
TGTGCCAGCAGCATTCGGGGGGGGCTTGGCACAGATACGCAGTATTTT
CASSIRGGLGTDTQYF
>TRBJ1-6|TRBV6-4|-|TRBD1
TGTGCCAGCAGTGTCGAGACAGGGTATTCACCCCTCCACTTT
CASSVETGYSPLHF
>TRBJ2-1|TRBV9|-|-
TGTGCCAGCAGCGTAGCCCGGGCAGGGGTTAGGGAGCAGTTCTTC
CASSVARAGVREQFF
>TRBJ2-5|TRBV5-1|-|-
TGCGCCAGCAGCTTGGAAGGGGTAGAGACCCAGTACTTC
CASSLEGVETQYF
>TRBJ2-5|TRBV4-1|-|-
TGCGCCAGCAGCCTGGGGACACAAGAGACCCAGTACTTC
CASSLGTQETQYF